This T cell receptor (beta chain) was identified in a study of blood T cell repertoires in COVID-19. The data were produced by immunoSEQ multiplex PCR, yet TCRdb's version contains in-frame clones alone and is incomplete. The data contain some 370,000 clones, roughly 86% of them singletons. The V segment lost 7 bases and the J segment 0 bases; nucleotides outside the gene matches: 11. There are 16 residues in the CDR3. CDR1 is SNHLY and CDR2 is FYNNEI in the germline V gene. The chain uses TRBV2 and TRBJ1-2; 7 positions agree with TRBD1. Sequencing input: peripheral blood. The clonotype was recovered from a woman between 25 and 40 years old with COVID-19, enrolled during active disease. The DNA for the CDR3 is TGTGCCAGCACCTTCGGGGGGGGACAGTCTAACTATGGCTACACCTTC. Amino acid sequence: CASTFGGGQSNYGYTF.